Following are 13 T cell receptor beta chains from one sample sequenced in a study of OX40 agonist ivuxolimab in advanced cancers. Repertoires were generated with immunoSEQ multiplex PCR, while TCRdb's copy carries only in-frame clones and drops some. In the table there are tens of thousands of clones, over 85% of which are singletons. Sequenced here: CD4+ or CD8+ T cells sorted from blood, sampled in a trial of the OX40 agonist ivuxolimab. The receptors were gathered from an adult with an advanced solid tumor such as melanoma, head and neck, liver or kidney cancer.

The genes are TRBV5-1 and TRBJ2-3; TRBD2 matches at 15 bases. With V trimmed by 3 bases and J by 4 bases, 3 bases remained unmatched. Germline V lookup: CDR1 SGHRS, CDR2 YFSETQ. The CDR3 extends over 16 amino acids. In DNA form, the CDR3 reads TGCGCCAGCAGCTCCAGGACTAGCGGGGGGGCAGATACGCAGTATTTT. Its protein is CASSSRTSGGADTQYF.

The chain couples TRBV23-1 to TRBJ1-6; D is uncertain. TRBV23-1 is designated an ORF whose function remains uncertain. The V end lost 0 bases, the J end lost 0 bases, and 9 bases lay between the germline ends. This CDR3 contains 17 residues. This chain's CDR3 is CASSQSNGSSYNSPLHF. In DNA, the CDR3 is TGCGCCAGCAGTCAATCTAACGGCAGCTCCTATAATTCACCCCTCCACTTT.

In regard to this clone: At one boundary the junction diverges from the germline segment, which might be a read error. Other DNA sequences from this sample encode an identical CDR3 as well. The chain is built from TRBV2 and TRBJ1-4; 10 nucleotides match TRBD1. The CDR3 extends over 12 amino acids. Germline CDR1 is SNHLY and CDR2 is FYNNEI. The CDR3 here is CASSVLGTGVVF. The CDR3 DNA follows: TGCGCCAGCAGCGTCTTGGGGACAGGGGTTGTTTTT.

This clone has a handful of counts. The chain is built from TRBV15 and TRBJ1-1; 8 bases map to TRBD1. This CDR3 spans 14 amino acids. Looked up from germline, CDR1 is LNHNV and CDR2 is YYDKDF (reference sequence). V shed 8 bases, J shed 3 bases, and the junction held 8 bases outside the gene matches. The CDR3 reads CATGAGGRDTEAFF. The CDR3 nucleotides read TGTGCCACCGGGGCAGGGGGCAGGGACACTGAAGCTTTCTTT.

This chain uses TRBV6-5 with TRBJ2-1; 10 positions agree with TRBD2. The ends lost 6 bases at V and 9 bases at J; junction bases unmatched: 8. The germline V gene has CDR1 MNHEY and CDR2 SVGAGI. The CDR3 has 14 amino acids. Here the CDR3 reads CASRTGTSVGEQFF. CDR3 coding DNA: TGTGCCAGCAGAACCGGGACTAGCGTCGGTGAGCAGTTCTTC.

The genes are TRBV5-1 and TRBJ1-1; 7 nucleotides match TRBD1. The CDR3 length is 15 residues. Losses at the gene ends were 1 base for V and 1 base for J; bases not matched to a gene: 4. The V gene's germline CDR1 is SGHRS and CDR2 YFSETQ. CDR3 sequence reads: CASSLNTGENTEAFF. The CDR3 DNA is TGCGCCAGCAGCTTGAACACAGGGGAGAACACTGAAGCTTTCTTT.

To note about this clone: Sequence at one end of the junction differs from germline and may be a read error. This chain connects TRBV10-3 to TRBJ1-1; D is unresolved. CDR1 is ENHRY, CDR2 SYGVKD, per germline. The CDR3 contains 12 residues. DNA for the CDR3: TGTGCCAGCAGTGTGTGGAACACTGAAGCTTTCTTT. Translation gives CASSVWNTEAFF.

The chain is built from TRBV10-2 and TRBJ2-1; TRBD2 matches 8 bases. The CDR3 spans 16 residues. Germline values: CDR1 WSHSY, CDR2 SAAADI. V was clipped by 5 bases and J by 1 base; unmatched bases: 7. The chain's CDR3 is CASSPRGGTSYNEQFF. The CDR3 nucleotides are TGCGCCAGCAGTCCCCGGGGGGGGACGTCCTACAATGAGCAGTTCTTC.

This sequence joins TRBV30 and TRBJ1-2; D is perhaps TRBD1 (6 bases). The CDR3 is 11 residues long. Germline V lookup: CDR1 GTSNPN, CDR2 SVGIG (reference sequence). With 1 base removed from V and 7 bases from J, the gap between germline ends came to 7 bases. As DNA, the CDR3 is TGTGCCTGGAGTGCAGGGGTTGGCTACACCTTC. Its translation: CAWSAGVGYTF.

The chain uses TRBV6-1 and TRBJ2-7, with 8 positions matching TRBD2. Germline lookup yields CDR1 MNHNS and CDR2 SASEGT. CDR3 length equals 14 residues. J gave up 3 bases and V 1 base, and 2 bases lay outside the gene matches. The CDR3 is CASSEVGTSYEQYF. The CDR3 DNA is TGTGCCAGCAGTGAAGTGGGGACTAGCTACGAGCAGTACTTC.

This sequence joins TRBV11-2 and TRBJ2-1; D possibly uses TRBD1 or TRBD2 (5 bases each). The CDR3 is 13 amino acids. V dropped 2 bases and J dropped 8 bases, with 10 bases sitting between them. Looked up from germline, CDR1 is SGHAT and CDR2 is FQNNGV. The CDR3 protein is CASSLTEGYEQFF. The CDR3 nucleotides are TGTGCCAGCAGCTTAACTGAGGGGTATGAGCAGTTCTTC.

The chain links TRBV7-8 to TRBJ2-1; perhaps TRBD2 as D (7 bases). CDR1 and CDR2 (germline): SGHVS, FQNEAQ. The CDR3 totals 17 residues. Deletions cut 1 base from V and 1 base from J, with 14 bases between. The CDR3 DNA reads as TGTGCCAGCAGCTTAGTGGGGGGGCTAGGGTCCTACAATGAGCAGTTCTTC. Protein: CASSLVGGLGSYNEQFF.

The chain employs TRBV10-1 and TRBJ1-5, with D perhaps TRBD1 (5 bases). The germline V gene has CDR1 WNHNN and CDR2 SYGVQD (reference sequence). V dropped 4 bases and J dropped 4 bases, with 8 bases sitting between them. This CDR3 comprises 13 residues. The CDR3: CASSVGVNQPQHF. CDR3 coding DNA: TGCGCCAGCAGTGTAGGGGTTAATCAGCCCCAGCATTTT.